One sample yielded the 11 T cell receptor beta chains listed below, sequenced in a study of blood T cell repertoires in COVID-19 (dated by TCRdb to 2020 to 2021). Receptor libraries were prepared by the immunoSEQ multiplex PCR assay. TCRdb obtained this table from immuneACCESS and retained in-frame rearrangements with V and J assigned. These tables miss some clones; where compared with another copy, unresolved V genes account for less than half of the shortfall, and the remainder is unexplained. The sample contains just over 80,000 clones, around three quarters of them found a single time. Together, the top ten hold 15% to 20% of the sample. Material: peripheral blood. The receptors originated from a woman older than 75 with active or convalescent COVID-19.

The CDR3: CASSSGQRGVDTQYF. For the CDR3, the DNA is TGTGCCAGCAGCTCAGGACAGCGTGGTGTGGATACGCAGTATTTT. V gene TRBV7-2 combines with J gene TRBJ2-3; weak D call: TRBD1 (6 bases). This CDR3 has 15 amino acids. Germline V CDR1 and CDR2: SGHTA, FQGNSA. Between the trimmed V and J ends, which lost 4 bases and 6 bases, there was a span of 17 bases.

CDR3 loop: CASSPGQPPSGYGYTF. The CDR3 bases are TGCGCCAGCAGCCCGGGACAACCGCCAAGCGGCTATGGCTACACCTTC. V is TRBV5-1 and J is TRBJ1-2, with D possibly matching TRBD1 (6 bases). The germline CDR1 and CDR2 sequences are SGHRS and YFSETQ. Deletions cut 4 bases from V and 4 bases from J, with 20 bases between. The CDR3 loop spans 16 amino acids. Together with reference TRBV5-1 and TRBJ1-2, the CDR3 gives the full variable domain: KAGVTQTPRYLIKTRGQQVTLSCSPISGHRSVSWYQQTPGQGLQFLFEYFSETQRNKGNFPGRFSGRQFSNSRSEMNVSTLELGDSALYLCASSPGQPPSGYGYTFGSGTRLTVV.

J is TRBJ2-2 and V is TRBV10-2; D perhaps matches TRBD1 (6 bases). V gave up 10 bases and J gave up 0 bases, with 12 bases separating them. This CDR3 has 14 residues. The V gene's germline CDR1 is WSHSY and CDR2 SAAADI. CDR3: CATFWDTNTGELFF. The DNA of the CDR3 is TGCGCCACCTTTTGGGACACGAACACCGGGGAGCTGTTTTTT.

V is TRBV5-4 and J is TRBJ2-7, with 7 bases matching TRBD1. With 9 bases clipped from V and 1 base from J, the junction kept 10 bases outside the gene matches. The CDR3 totals 14 residues. Germline CDR1 and CDR2: SGHNT and YYREEE (reference sequence). CDR3 DNA: TGTGCCACCCGCCGGGCAGGGGGTTCCTACGAGCAGTACTTC. It translates to CATRRAGGSYEQYF.

The chain couples TRBV4-3 to TRBJ1-4, with TRBD1 as a possible D gene (5 bases). The CDR3 contains 17 residues. The V and J ends lost 0 bases and 4 bases respectively, with 15 bases between them. Per the germline V gene, CDR1 is LGHNA and CDR2 is YSLEER. The CDR3 is CASSQEPNRFGNEKLFF. The CDR3 bases are TGCGCCAGCAGCCAAGAGCCAAACAGGTTCGGTAATGAAAAACTGTTTTTT.

The chain employs TRBV19 and TRBJ1-3, with 8 bases aligning to TRBD1. Trimming took 4 bases from V and 6 from J; bases not matched to a gene: 8. The germline CDR1 and CDR2 sequences are LNHDA and SQIVND (reference sequence). CDR3 length: 15 residues. DNA for the CDR3: TGTGCCAGTAGTACACCAGGGGGCGAAAAAAACACCATATATTTT. Protein product: CASSTPGGEKNTIYF. Complete variable domain (other parts from reference TRBV19 and TRBJ1-3): DGGITQSPKYLFRKEGQNVTLSCEQNLNHDAMYWYRQDPGQGLRLIYYSQIVNDFQKGDIAEGYSVSREKKESFPLTVTSAQKNPTAFYLCASSTPGGEKNTIYFGEGSWLTVV.

Many counts were recorded for this clone. The V and J genes are TRBV6-5 and TRBJ1-1; no clear D gene. V was pared by 1 base and J by 4 bases, with 7 bases between. The CDR3 covers 13 residues. CDR1 is MNHEY, CDR2 SVGAGI, per germline. The CDR3 loop is CASSYYSSTEAFF. CDR3 in DNA: TGTGCCAGCAGTTACTATAGTTCCACTGAAGCTTTCTTT.

V is TRBV11-1 and J is TRBJ2-7, with 8 nucleotides matching TRBD1. The CDR3 extends over 13 amino acids. CDR1 and CDR2 from the germline V gene are SGHAT and FQDESV (reference sequence). Germline trimming cut 4 bases from V and 4 bases from J; bases unmatched to any gene: 3. CDR3 residues: CASSWDRTYEQYF. In DNA, the CDR3 is TGTGCCAGCAGCTGGGACAGGACGTACGAGCAGTACTTC. Supplemented by reference TRBV11-1 and TRBJ2-7, the full variable domain reads EAEVAQSPRYKITEKSQAVAFWCDPISGHATLYWYRQILGQGPELLVQFQDESVVDDSQLPKDRFSAERLKGVDSTLKIQPAELGDSAMYLCASSWDRTYEQYFGPGTRLTVT.

This clone was recorded only once. The chain couples TRBV6-2 or TRBV6-3 to TRBJ1-2, with a possible D match to TRBD1 (6 bases). The CDR3 runs 14 residues. V lost 5 bases, J lost 8 bases, and 18 bases lay in between. The V gene's germline CDR1 is MNHEY and CDR2 SVGEGT. CDR3 amino acids: CASSAAGAPGGYTF. The CDR3 region has the DNA TGTGCCAGCAGTGCCGCGGGGGCGCCGGGGGGCTACACCTTC.

The V gene is TRBV9, the J gene TRBJ2-3, with 11 bases matching TRBD2. Unmatched junction bases numbered 9, after V lost 4 bases and J lost 2 bases. The germline V gene encodes CDR1 SGDLS and CDR2 YYNGEE. The CDR3 has 17 residues. The DNA of the CDR3 is TGTGCCAGCAGCACGGGACATAGCGGGGGGGCCACAGATACGCAGTATTTT. It codes for CASSTGHSGGATDTQYF.

As concerns this clone: The same CDR3 is also encoded by other DNA sequences in this sample. The V call is TRBV7-2, the J call TRBJ1-3, with TRBD1 matching over 7 bases. Trimming took 2 bases from V and 2 from J; bases not matched to a gene: 3. CDR1 is SGHTA and CDR2 is FQGNSA in the germline V gene. This CDR3 has 15 residues. The CDR3: CASSLRTGAGNTIYF. CDR3 in DNA: TGTGCCAGCAGCTTACGAACAGGGGCTGGAAACACCATATATTTT. Full variable domain (remainder filled in from reference TRBV7-2 and TRBJ1-3): GAGVSQSPSNKVTEKGKDVELRCDPISGHTALYWYRQSLGQGLEFLIYFQGNSAPDKSGLPSDRFSAERTGGSVSTLTIQRTQQEDSAVYLCASSLRTGAGNTIYFGEGSWLTVV.